The entry below gives a single T cell receptor (beta chain) sequence along with its context. Its cognate antigen is unknown. One end of the junction fails to match germline, which may point to a read error. From germline, CDR1 is SSHAT and CDR2 FNYEAQ (reference sequence). The CDR3 has 13 amino acids. This sample was included in a study of beta chain features in type 1 diabetes. Study as a whole: All samples together contributed almost 110,000,000 sorted cells for examination. Findings and limits, study-wide: It was not settled here whether HLA type affects TCRB rearrangement. Significant though moderate, a shortening of TCRB CDR3s appeared in all four CD4+ subsets of Type 1 diabetes patients.

What was sequenced were expressed TCRB transcripts, since all of the isolated RNA had been reverse transcribed. TCRdb's table, derived via immunoSEQ multiplex PCR, lists solely in-frame clones and lacks some. The sample consists of 640,000 or so clones, about 14% of them appearing once. This TCR was recovered from a man in his late teens or twenties with type 1 diabetes. The sequenced sample was naive CD4+ T cells from blood. This chain uses TRBV7-7 with TRBJ1-1; no definite D call. The DNA for the CDR3 is TGTGCTAGCAGCTTCAGCCCGGGCGCTGAAGCTTTCTTT. Its translation is CASSFSPGAEAFF. Supplemented by reference TRBV7-7 and TRBJ1-1, the full variable domain reads GAGVSQSPRYKVTKRGQDVTLRCDPISSHATLYWYQQALGQGPEFLTYFNYEAQPDKSGLPSDRFSAERPEGSISTLTIQRTEQRDSAMYRCASSFSPGAEAFFGQGTRLTVV.